The sequence of this T cell receptor beta chain was determined in a study of blood T cell repertoires in COVID-19. Turning to the study itself: Donors in the United States, Italy and Spain gave samples during acute or convalescent COVID-19. From T cells, B-cell-depleted T cells, or PBMCs came the material, which was cDNA or gDNA.

In the study's own analysis: Amplification of reference gene primers provided the estimated nucleated cell counts. TCRdb keeps only in-frame clones here, not all; method: immunoSEQ multiplex PCR. The D gene and trimming were derived from the DNA, and the V and J assignments and clone size from that table. The top ten clones hold 10% of a sample with 95,000 to 100,000 clones, roughly 79% of them seen once. The CDR3 has 16 amino acids. The junction had 13 bases not matched to a gene; V was cut back by 5 bases and J by 6 bases. Germline CDR1 is SEHNR and CDR2 is FQNEAQ (reference sequence). The source of this sequence is a man between 65 and 85 years old with acute or convalescent COVID-19. Sequencing input: peripheral blood. This chain connects TRBV7-9 to TRBJ1-2, with TRBD1 matching over 9 bases. CDR3 DNA sequence: TGTGCCAGCAGCGGGCCGGGACAGGGTTCCCTAGATGGCTACACCTTC. It specifies CASSGPGQGSLDGYTF.